This TCR beta chain was identified in a study of a mutant IDH1 vaccine in newly diagnosed glioma. Study-wide context: In some groups vaccination began 4-6 weeks post-radiotherapy; others received it with temozolomide. Earlier therapy was either radiotherapy, temozolomide, or both, and most got both.

Libraries were prepared by immunoSEQ multiplex PCR; TCRdb keeps only in-frame clonotypes and omits some of them. This sample has approximately 50,000 clones, with over 60% found just once. Documented time point: week 47, end of study. One vaccine dose held 300 ug of mutant IDH1 20-mer peptide and came with topical imiquimod. V was pared by 0 bases and J by 3 bases, with 17 bases between. The CDR3 runs 18 residues. Germline assignment: CDR1 SGHDN and CDR2 FVKESK. Worth noting for this clone: The antigen is not known.

This material consisted of PBMCs, taken from a glioma patient whose treatment included an IDH1 peptide vaccine. The TCR was taken from a woman between 40 and 55 years old with glioma. Some clones in this sample may be carry-over from other donors' samples. J is TRBJ2-2 and V is TRBV14, with D tentatively TRBD1 or TRBD2 (5 bases each). CDR3 sequence (DNA): TGTGCCAGCAGCCAAGATGGGCAGTGGGGGTCTTACACCGGGGAGCTGTTTTTT. Protein product: CASSQDGQWGSYTGELFF.